Listed here are 10 T cell receptor beta chains from one sample, sequenced in a study of cytomegalovirus exposure and HLA in healthy donors (TCRdb year 2017). Libraries were constructed by the immunoSEQ multiplex PCR assay. The multiplex PCR relied on a mix of 60 forward primers for TCR Vbeta segments and 13 reverse primers for TCR Jbeta segments. TCRdb mirrors the immuneACCESS table, restricted to in-frame sequences. Some clones are absent from its copies; in checked studies, under half trace to an unresolved V gene, and the reason for the others is unknown. This sample lists about 100,000 clones; 65% to 85% were detected once. The ten largest clones take up 10% of the sample. Sequenced sample: PBMCs. These receptors all stem from a man aged 45 to 65 in good health and CMV-seronegative.

This clone was observed a few times. The CDR3: CASSPRGNTGELFF. The CDR3 nucleotides read TGTGCCAGCAGCCCCAGGGGCAACACCGGGGAGCTGTTTTTT. The rearrangement uses TRBV11-3 and TRBJ2-2; TRBD1 might be the D (6 bases). CDR1 is SGHNT, CDR2 YENEEA, per germline. The CDR3 runs 14 residues. Trimming took 5 bases from V and 2 from J, leaving 9 bases between them.

The genes are TRBV5-4 and TRBJ1-2; 9 nucleotides line up with TRBD1. Trimming removed 3 bases from V and 4 bases from J; junction bases left unmatched: 7. The length of the CDR3 is 15 residues. Germline assignment: CDR1 SGHNT and CDR2 YYREEE (reference sequence). This chain's CDR3 is CASSSGTGKGYGYTF. The CDR3 nucleotides are TGTGCCAGCAGCTCAGGGACAGGGAAGGGCTATGGCTACACCTTC. Together with reference TRBV5-4 and TRBJ1-2, the CDR3 gives the full variable domain: ETGVTQSPTHLIKTRGQQVTLRCSSQSGHNTVSWYQQALGQGPQFIFQYYREEENGRGNFPPRFSGLQFPNYSSELNVNALELDDSALYLCASSSGTGKGYGYTFGSGTRLTVV.

The chain links TRBV5-4 to TRBJ2-7; D gene ambiguous. The V end was cut by 4 bases, the J end by 0 bases, with 14 bases between. The CDR3 consists of 15 residues. Germline assignment: CDR1 SGHNT and CDR2 YYREEE (reference sequence). The chain's CDR3 is CASSDPLRSSYEQYF. As DNA, the CDR3 is TGTGCCAGCAGCGACCCTTTGCGGAGCTCCTACGAGCAGTACTTC. Together with reference TRBV5-4 and TRBJ2-7, the CDR3 gives the full variable domain: ETGVTQSPTHLIKTRGQQVTLRCSSQSGHNTVSWYQQALGQGPQFIFQYYREEENGRGNFPPRFSGLQFPNYSSELNVNALELDDSALYLCASSDPLRSSYEQYFGPGTRLTVT.

The CDR3 is CASSKNRGTDTQYF. The CDR3 region has the DNA TGCGCCAGCAGCAAAAACAGGGGCACAGATACGCAGTATTTT. This chain links TRBV4-3 with TRBJ2-3; the D gene is possibly TRBD1 (6 bases). CDR3 length equals 14 residues. Looked up from germline, CDR1 is LGHNA and CDR2 is YSLEER. V was trimmed by 5 bases and J by 1 base, leaving 10 bases between them.

The CDR3 spells CASSWGLGTEAFF. CDR3 bases: TGTGCCAGCAGTTGGGGGCTGGGTACTGAAGCTTTCTTT. This rearrangement joins TRBV28 to TRBJ1-1, with D perhaps TRBD1 (6 bases). The CDR3 length is 13 residues. Trimming shortened V by 4 bases and J by 5 bases, and 11 bases separated the two germline ends. Germline V gives CDR1 MDHEN, CDR2 SYDVKM.

V is TRBV5-5 and J is TRBJ2-7, with unresolved D. This CDR3 has 16 amino acids. Germline V gene sequence: CDR1 SGHKS, CDR2 YYEKEE (reference sequence). V lost 1 base and J 0 bases, leaving 14 bases between the germline ends. The CDR3 spells CASSLSFHSSSYEQYF. CDR3 nucleotides: TGTGCCAGCAGCTTGTCCTTCCACAGCTCCTCCTACGAGCAGTACTTC.

This clone was seen more than once but under ten times. CDR3 nucleotide sequence: TGCAGCGTTTACCCCAGGGGGAGGATCACAGATACGCAGTATTTT. Amino acid sequence: CSVYPRGRITDTQYF. The chain couples TRBV29-1 to TRBJ2-3; D may be TRBD1 (7 bases). The CDR3 is 15 residues long. The germline V and J ends were trimmed by 5 bases and 2 bases, with 17 bases remaining between them. From germline, CDR1 is SQVTM and CDR2 ANQGSEA.

This clone was detected a few times. This chain connects TRBV6-6 to TRBJ1-2, with TRBD1 as a possible D gene (5 bases). CDR3 size: 13 residues. Germline-derived CDR1 and CDR2 are MNHNY and SVGAGI (reference sequence). V lost 6 bases and J lost 2, with 10 bases in between. CDR3 nucleotide sequence: TGTGCCAGCAGCCCCGACAGAAACTATGGCTACACCTTC. This gives the protein CASSPDRNYGYTF.

CDR3 amino acids: CASKQGSYSNQPQHF. CDR3 nucleotides: TGTGCCAGCAAACAGGGTTCCTATAGCAATCAGCCCCAGCATTTT. J is TRBJ1-5 and V is TRBV6-1, with D perhaps matching TRBD1 (6 bases). Germline V gene sequence: CDR1 MNHNS, CDR2 SASEGT. V was pared by 7 bases and J by 0 bases, with 13 bases between. This CDR3 has 15 amino acids.

This chain joins TRBV14 and TRBJ1-1, with 10 bases that match TRBD1. V was clipped by 4 bases and J by 4 bases; unmatched bases: 6. CDR1 SGHDN and CDR2 FVKESK come from the germline V gene. CDR3 length: 15 residues. The CDR3 DNA reads TGTGCCAGCAGCCCCTTGACAGGGGGCGTCACTGAAGCTTTCTTT. It is translated as CASSPLTGGVTEAFF.